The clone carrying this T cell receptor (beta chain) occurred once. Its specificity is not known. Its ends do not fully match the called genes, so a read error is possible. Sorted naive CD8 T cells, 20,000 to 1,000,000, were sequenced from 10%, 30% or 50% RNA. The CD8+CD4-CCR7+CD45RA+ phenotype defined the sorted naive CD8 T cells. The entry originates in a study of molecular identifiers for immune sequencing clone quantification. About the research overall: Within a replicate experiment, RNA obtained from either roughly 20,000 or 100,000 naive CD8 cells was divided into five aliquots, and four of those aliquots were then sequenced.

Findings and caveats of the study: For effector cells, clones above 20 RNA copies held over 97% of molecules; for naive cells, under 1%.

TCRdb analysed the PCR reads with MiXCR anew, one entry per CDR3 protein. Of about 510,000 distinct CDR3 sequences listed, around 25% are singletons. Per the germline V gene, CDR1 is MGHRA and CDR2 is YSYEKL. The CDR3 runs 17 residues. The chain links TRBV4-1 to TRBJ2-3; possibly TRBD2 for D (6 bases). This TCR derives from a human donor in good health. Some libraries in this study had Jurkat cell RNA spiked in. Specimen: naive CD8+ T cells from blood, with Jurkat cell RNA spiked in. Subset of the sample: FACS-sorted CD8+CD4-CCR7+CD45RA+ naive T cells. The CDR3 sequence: CASRQVSSWGVTDTQYF. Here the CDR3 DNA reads TGCGCCAGCAGACAAGTATCCTCTTGGGGGGTAACAGATACGCAGTATTTT.